This T cell receptor beta chain was sequenced during a study of blood T cells in healthy people across ages. V was shortened by 4 bases and J by 0 bases, with 12 bases between the two germline ends. Germline loops: CDR1 SGHRS, CDR2 YFSETQ. The CDR3 consists of 15 residues. Broader study findings: Diversity of TCR beta per million T cells declined in a roughly linear way with age. Calculation of diversity from one million T cells yielded estimates considered to be underestimates.

Together with a sample-barcoded 5' primer, a J-beta primer mix was included in a second PCR lasting about 6 to 11 cycles. Each cDNA molecule received a tag from a template-switch adaptor that had 12 random nucleotides. TCRdb itself ran the 5' RACE reads through MiXCR, one entry per CDR3 protein. The sample holds 650,000 to 1,000,000 distinct CDR3 sequences, around 36% seen once. This clonotype was seen ten or more times. Its matching antigen is unknown. Aged about 6 to 100, donors were systemically healthy Caucasians from Russia. This rearrangement joins TRBV5-1 to TRBJ2-3; maybe TRBD2 (5 bases). The material sequenced was blood. The sequence was collected from a young man in good health. The CDR3 DNA sequence: TGCGCCAGCAGCCCCCGCGGGCGAAGCACAGATACGCAGTATTTT. Protein: CASSPRGRSTDTQYF.